This TCR beta chain is from a study of blood T cell repertoires in COVID-19. Study details: The study drew acute and convalescent COVID-19 samples from the United States, Italy and Spain. Nucleic acid was either cDNA or gDNA, and it came from T cells, B-cell-depleted T cells, or PBMCs.

Study processing details: Cell counts per sample came from amplifying reference gene primers. Sequenced by immunoSEQ multiplex PCR; TCRdb stores in-frame clones only, minus some. V and J calls and clone size are those listed in that table; D and trimming were worked out from the DNA. This sample has fewer than 300,000 clones, with around 90% found just once. Germline V gene sequence: CDR1 SGHKS, CDR2 YYEKEE (reference sequence). The V gene lost 3 bases and the J gene lost 3 bases, with 12 bases spanning the gap. The CDR3 loop spans 14 amino acids. The receptor was derived from a man between 60 and 75 years old who had recovered from COVID-19. Sequencing was performed on peripheral blood. The chain joins TRBV5-5 to TRBJ2-5; D not certain. For the CDR3, the DNA is TGTGCCAGCAGCTCATTACAGTCGGAAGAGACCCAGTACTTC. Translation: CASSSLQSEETQYF. Using reference TRBV5-5 and TRBJ2-5 for the parts outside the CDR3, the full variable domain is DAGVTQSPTHLIKTRGQQVTLRCSPISGHKSVSWYQQVLGQGPQFIFQYYEKEERGRGNFPDRFSARQFPNYSSELNVNALLLGDSALYLCASSSLQSEETQYFGPGTRLLVL.